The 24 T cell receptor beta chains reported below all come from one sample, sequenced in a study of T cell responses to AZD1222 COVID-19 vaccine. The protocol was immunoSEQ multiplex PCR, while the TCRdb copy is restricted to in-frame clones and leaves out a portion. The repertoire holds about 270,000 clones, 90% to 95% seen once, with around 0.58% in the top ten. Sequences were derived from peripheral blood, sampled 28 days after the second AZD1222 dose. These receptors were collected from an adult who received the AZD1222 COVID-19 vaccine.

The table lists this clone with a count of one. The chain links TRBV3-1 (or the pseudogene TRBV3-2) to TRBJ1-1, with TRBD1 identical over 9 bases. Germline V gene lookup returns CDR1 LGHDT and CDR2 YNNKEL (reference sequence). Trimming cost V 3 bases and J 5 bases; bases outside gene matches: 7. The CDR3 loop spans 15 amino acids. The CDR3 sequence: CASSHSGQGRTEAFF. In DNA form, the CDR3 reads TGTGCCAGCAGCCATTCAGGACAGGGGAGGACTGAAGCTTTCTTT.

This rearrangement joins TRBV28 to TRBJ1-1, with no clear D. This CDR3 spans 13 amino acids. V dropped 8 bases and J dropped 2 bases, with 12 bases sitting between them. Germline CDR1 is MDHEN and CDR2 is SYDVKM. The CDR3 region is CASLEGANTEAFF. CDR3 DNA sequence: TGTGCCAGCCTGGAGGGCGCTAACACTGAAGCTTTCTTT.

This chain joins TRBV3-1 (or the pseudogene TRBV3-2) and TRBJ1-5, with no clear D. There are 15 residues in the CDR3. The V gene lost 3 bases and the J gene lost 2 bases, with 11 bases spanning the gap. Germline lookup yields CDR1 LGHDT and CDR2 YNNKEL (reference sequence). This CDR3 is CASSQMGSGNQPQHF. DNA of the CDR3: TGTGCCAGCAGCCAGATGGGTTCGGGCAATCAGCCCCAGCATTTT.

In DNA form, the CDR3 reads TGTGCCAGCTCACCAAGCGGGGAAAAACTGTTTTTT. This codes for CASSPSGEKLFF. The rearrangement joins TRBV18 to TRBJ1-4; D gene unclear. V was clipped by 2 bases and J by 8 bases, with 6 bases between them. CDR1 KGHSH and CDR2 LQKENI come from the germline V gene. The CDR3 totals 12 residues.

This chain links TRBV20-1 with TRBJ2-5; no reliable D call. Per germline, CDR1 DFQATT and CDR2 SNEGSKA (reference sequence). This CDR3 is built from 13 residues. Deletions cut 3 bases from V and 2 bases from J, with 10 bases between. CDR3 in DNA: TGCAGTGCTAGTCAGGTGCTTCAAGAGACCCAGTACTTC. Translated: CSASQVLQETQYF.

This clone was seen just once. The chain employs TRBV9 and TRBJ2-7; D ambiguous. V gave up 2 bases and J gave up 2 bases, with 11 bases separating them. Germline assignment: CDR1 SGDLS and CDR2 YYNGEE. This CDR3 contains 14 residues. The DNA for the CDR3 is TGTGCCAGCAGCGTGCAGGCCGAAGCCTACGAGCAGTACTTC. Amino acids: CASSVQAEAYEQYF.

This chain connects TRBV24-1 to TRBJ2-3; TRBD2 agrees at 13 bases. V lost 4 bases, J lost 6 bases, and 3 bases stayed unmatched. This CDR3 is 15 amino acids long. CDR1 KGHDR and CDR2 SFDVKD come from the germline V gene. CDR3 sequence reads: CATSDVTSGGDTQYF. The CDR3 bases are TGTGCCACCAGTGACGTGACTAGCGGGGGGGATACGCAGTATTTT.

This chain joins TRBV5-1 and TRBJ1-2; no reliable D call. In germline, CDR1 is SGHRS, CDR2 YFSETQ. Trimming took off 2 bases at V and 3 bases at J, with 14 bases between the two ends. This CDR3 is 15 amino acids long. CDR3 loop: CASSFGLTEDYGYTF. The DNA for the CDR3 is TGCGCCAGCAGCTTCGGGCTTACCGAGGACTATGGCTACACCTTC.

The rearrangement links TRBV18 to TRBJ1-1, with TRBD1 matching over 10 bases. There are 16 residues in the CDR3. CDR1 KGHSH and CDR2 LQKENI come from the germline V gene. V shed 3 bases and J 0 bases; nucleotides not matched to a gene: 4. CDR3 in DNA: TGTGCCAGCTCACCGGGGGACAGGGGAGTGAACACTGAAGCTTTCTTT. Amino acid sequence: CASSPGDRGVNTEAFF.

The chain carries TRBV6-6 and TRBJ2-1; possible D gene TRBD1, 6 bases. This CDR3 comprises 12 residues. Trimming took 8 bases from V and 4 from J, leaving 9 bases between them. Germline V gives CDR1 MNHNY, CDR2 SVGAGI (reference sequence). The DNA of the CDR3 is TGTGCCAGCGGTACAGGGTACAATGAGCAGTTCTTC. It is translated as CASGTGYNEQFF.

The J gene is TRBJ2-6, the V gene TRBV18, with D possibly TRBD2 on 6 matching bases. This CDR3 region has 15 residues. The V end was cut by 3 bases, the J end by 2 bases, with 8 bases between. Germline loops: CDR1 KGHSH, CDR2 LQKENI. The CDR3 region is CASSPGEAGANVLTF. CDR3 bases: TGTGCCAGCTCACCGGGGGAGGCTGGGGCCAACGTCCTGACTTTC.

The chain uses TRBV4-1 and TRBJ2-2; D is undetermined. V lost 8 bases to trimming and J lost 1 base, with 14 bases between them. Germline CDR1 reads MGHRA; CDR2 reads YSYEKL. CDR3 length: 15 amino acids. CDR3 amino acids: CASRLEPWNTGELFF. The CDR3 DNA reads TGCGCCAGCCGCTTGGAGCCCTGGAACACCGGGGAGCTGTTTTTT.

The CDR3 coding sequence is TGTGCCAGCTCACACCGCGGTAGCGGGCGCGACGAGCAGTACTTC. Translating it yields CASSHRGSGRDEQYF. This chain uses TRBV18 with TRBJ2-7; TRBD2 agrees at 7 bases. V was clipped by 4 bases and J by 5 bases; unmatched bases: 11. The CDR3 spans 15 residues. The V gene's germline CDR1 is KGHSH and CDR2 LQKENI.

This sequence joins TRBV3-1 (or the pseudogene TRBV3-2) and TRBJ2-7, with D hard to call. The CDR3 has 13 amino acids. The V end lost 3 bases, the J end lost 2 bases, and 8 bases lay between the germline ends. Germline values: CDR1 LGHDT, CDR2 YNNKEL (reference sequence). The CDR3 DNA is TGTGCCAGCAGCCAGCGGACCCCCTACGAGCAGTACTTC. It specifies CASSQRTPYEQYF.

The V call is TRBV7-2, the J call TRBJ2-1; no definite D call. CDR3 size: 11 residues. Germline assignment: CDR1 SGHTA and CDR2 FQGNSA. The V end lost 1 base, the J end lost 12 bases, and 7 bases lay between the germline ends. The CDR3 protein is CASSLEIGQFF. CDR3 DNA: TGTGCCAGCAGCTTAGAAATCGGGCAGTTCTTC. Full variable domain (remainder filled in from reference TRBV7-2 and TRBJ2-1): GAGVSQSPSNKVTEKGKDVELRCDPISGHTALYWYRQSLGQGLEFLIYFQGNSAPDKSGLPSDRFSAERTGGSVSTLTIQRTQQEDSAVYLCASSLEIGQFFGPGTRLTVL.

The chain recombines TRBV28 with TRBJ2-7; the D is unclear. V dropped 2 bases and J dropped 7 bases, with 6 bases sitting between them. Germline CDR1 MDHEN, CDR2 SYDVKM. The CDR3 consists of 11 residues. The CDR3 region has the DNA TGTGCCAGCAGTTTAATTGGTGAGCAGTACTTC. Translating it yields CASSLIGEQYF.

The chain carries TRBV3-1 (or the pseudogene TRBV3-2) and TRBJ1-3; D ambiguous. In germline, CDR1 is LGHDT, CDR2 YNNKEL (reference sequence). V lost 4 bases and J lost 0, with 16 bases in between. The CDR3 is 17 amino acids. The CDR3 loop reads CASSPPNRRLSGNTIYF. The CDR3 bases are TGTGCCAGCAGCCCCCCTAATCGGAGGCTCTCTGGAAACACCATATATTTT.

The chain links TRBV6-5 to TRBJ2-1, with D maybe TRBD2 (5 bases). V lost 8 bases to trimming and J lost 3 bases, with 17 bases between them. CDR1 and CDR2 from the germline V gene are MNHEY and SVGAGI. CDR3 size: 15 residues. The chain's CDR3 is CASVTLSGGYNEQFF. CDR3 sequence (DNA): TGTGCCAGCGTGACTTTGAGCGGAGGCTACAATGAGCAGTTCTTC.

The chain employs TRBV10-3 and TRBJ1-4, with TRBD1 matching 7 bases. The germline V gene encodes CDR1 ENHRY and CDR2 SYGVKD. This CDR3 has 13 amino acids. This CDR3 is CATQGGGDEKLFF. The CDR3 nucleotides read TGTGCTACCCAGGGGGGAGGGGATGAAAAACTGTTTTTT.

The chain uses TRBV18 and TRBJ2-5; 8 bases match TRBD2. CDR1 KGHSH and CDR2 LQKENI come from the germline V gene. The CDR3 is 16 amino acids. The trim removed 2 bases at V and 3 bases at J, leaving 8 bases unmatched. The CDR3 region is CASSPIFGGAEETQYF. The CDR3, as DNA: TGTGCCAGCTCACCAATTTTCGGGGGGGCAGAAGAGACCCAGTACTTC.

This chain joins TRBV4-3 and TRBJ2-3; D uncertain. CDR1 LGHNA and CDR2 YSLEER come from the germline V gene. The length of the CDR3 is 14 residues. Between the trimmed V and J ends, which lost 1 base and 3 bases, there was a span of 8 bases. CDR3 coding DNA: TGCGCCAGCAGCCAAGCGAGGTGGACAGATACGCAGTATTTT. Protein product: CASSQARWTDTQYF.

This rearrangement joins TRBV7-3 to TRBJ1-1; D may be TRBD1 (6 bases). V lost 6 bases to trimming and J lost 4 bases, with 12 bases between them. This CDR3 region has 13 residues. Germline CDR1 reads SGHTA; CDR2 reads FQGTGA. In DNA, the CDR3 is TGTGCCAGCAGAGCAGGGGCTGGCACTGAAGCTTTCTTT. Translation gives CASRAGAGTEAFF.

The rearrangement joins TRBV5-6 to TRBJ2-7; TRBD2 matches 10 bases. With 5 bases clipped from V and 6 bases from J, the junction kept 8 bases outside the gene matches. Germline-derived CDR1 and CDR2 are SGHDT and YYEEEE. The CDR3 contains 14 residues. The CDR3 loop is CASRHTSGIVEQYF. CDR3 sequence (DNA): TGTGCCAGCAGACATACTAGCGGGATAGTCGAGCAGTACTTC. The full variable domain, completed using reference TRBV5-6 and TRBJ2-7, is DAGVTQSPTHLIKTRGQQVTLRCSPKSGHDTVSWYQQALGQGPQFIFQYYEEEERQRGNFPDRFSGHQFPNYSSELNVNALLLGDSALYLCASRHTSGIVEQYFGPGTRLTVT.

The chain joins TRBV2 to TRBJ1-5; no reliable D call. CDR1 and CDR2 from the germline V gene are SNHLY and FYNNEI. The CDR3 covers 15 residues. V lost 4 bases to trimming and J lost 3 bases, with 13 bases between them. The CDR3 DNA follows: TGTGCCAGCAGTGGGGTGTCGGGGATCAATCAGCCCCAGCATTTT. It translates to CASSGVSGINQPQHF.